A single sample gave rise to the 19 T cell receptor beta chains below, sequenced in a study of blood T cell repertoires in COVID-19. Assay: immunoSEQ multiplex PCR; the TCRdb copy retains only in-frame clones and omits some. The sample shows some 50,000 clones, 86% of them seen only once. Material: peripheral blood. These receptors originate from a man older than 75 with acute or convalescent COVID-19.

The count of this clone is one. CDR3 DNA sequence: TGTGCCAGCTCACCGGTAGGGGCGAACACTGAAGCTTTCTTT. Its translation is CASSPVGANTEAFF. This chain links TRBV18 with TRBJ1-1; perhaps TRBD1 as D (5 bases). Germline CDR1 and CDR2: KGHSH and LQKENI. V lost 3 bases and J 1 base, leaving 9 bases between the germline ends. CDR3 length: 14 amino acids.

The genes are TRBV12-5 and TRBJ2-1; D call uncertain. Germline loops: CDR1 LGHNT, CDR2 FRNRAP. The CDR3 spans 14 residues. Trimming took off 2 bases at V and 4 bases at J, with 9 bases between the two ends. The CDR3 is CASGLPAGYNEQFF. CDR3 DNA sequence: TGTGCTAGTGGTTTGCCGGCAGGATACAATGAGCAGTTCTTC.

In its sample, this clone was seen once. This sequence joins TRBV5-1 and TRBJ2-3, with a possible D match to TRBD2 (5 bases). CDR1 SGHRS and CDR2 YFSETQ come from the germline V gene. The CDR3 has 16 amino acids. V was clipped by 0 bases and J by 0 bases, with 11 bases between them. The CDR3: CASSLAGGTSTDTQYF. The CDR3 region has the DNA TGCGCCAGCAGCTTGGCCGGAGGAACTAGCACAGATACGCAGTATTTT.

The chain uses TRBV4-3 and TRBJ1-2; 7 nucleotides align to TRBD1. The V gene end was trimmed by 0 bases and the J gene end by 3 bases; junction bases not matched to a gene: 13. CDR1 and CDR2 from the germline V gene are LGHNA and YSLEER. The CDR3 has 18 amino acids. The CDR3 nucleotides are TGCGCCAGCAGCCAAGATGACGCCGCTTTACAGGGGTACTATGGCTACACCTTC. Amino acids: CASSQDDAALQGYYGYTF.

V and J are TRBV15 and TRBJ2-5; 8 bases are shared with TRBD1. With V trimmed by 0 bases and J by 5 bases, 14 bases remained unmatched. The germline CDR1 and CDR2 sequences are LNHNV and YYDKDF (reference sequence). The CDR3 sequence is 18 residues long. The CDR3 DNA reads TGTGCCACCAGCAGAGAGTATTCCTTAACAGGGGGAATCGAGACCCAGTACTTC. This sequence encodes CATSREYSLTGGIETQYF.

This clone was observed a handful of times. CDR3 amino acids: CSVEGFRDTQYF. DNA for the CDR3: TGCAGCGTTGAAGGATTCAGGGATACGCAGTATTTT. The chain has TRBV29-1 and TRBJ2-3; no reliable D call. The CDR3 consists of 12 residues. Looked up from germline, CDR1 is SQVTM and CDR2 is ANQGSEA. The V end was cut by 1 base, the J end by 6 bases, with 8 bases between.

This chain connects TRBV27 to TRBJ1-4; the match to TRBD1 covers 8 bases. The CDR3 runs to 15 residues. With 2 bases clipped from V and 3 bases from J, the junction kept 2 bases outside the gene matches. Germline V gives CDR1 MNHEY, CDR2 SMNVEV (reference sequence). The CDR3 DNA follows: TGTGCCAGCAGTTTACAGGGGGCAGCTAATGAAAAACTGTTTTTT. Residues: CASSLQGAANEKLFF.

V is TRBV5-1 and J is TRBJ2-3; 8 bases map to TRBD2. Germline trimming cut 0 bases from V and 2 bases from J; bases unmatched to any gene: 5. The CDR3 has 16 residues. Germline V gene sequence: CDR1 SGHRS, CDR2 YFSETQ. DNA for the CDR3: TGCGCCAGCAGCTTGGGCGGGGGGCCTTCCACAGATACGCAGTATTTT. It yields the protein CASSLGGGPSTDTQYF.

J is TRBJ2-1 and V is TRBV24-1; 8 bases align to TRBD1. The CDR3 extends over 15 amino acids. Germline V CDR1 and CDR2: KGHDR, SFDVKD. The junction had 9 bases not matched to a gene; V was cut back by 4 bases and J by 8 bases. The CDR3 loop is CATSDPGGAGDEQFF. The CDR3 region has the DNA TGTGCCACCAGTGACCCAGGGGGCGCGGGCGATGAGCAGTTCTTC.

The chain is built from TRBV5-4 and TRBJ1-3; D is uncertain. The CDR3 extends over 14 amino acids. Germline CDR1 reads SGHNT; CDR2 reads YYREEE (reference sequence). The V and J ends lost 4 bases and 0 bases respectively, with 8 bases between them. This CDR3 is CASSAGRSGNTIYF. In DNA, the CDR3 is TGTGCCAGCAGCGCGGGTCGCTCTGGAAACACCATATATTTT.

The rearrangement links TRBV4-3 to TRBJ2-5; 10 positions agree with TRBD2. CDR1 and CDR2 from the germline V gene are LGHNA and YSLEER. Trimming at V came to 4 bases and at J to 5 bases, leaving 7 bases not matched to a gene. The CDR3 extends over 15 amino acids. The CDR3 sequence is CASSPSGGAGETQYF. The DNA for the CDR3 is TGCGCCAGCAGCCCTAGCGGGGGTGCTGGTGAGACCCAGTACTTC.

The J gene is TRBJ2-7, the V gene TRBV11-2; 9 bases map to TRBD1. The CDR3 length is 15 residues. With V trimmed by 6 bases and J by 3 bases, 9 bases remained unmatched. CDR1 SGHAT and CDR2 FQNNGV come from the germline V gene. The CDR3 region is CASRKGTGLLYEQYF. CDR3 nucleotides: TGTGCCAGCAGAAAGGGGACAGGGCTCCTCTACGAGCAGTACTTC.

This clone was recorded a few times. This sequence joins TRBV7-3 and TRBJ2-1, with 9 bases matching TRBD1. Germline lookup yields CDR1 SGHTA and CDR2 FQGTGA. V lost 4 bases, J lost 8 bases, and 6 bases stayed unmatched. CDR3 length: 14 residues. As DNA, the CDR3 is TGTGCCAGCAGCTCCCTGGACAGGGGTTATGAGCAGTTCTTC. It specifies CASSSLDRGYEQFF.

This clone is medium-sized (0.01 to 0.1%) by share. The chain uses TRBV5-1 and TRBJ1-1; maybe TRBD1 (5 bases). This CDR3 comprises 18 residues. V gave up 4 bases and J gave up 1 base, with 23 bases separating them. Germline CDR1 and CDR2: SGHRS and YFSETQ. The CDR3 sequence: CASSTTADYTAENTEAFF. DNA of the CDR3: TGCGCCAGCAGCACGACAGCGGACTACACCGCGGAGAACACTGAAGCTTTCTTT.

CDR3 sequence (DNA): TGTGCCAGCACTATGCAGGGCCCGGACGTAAATGGCTACACCTTC. Its translation: CASTMQGPDVNGYTF. The J gene is TRBJ1-2, the V gene TRBV7-9; possible D gene TRBD1, 5 bases. This CDR3 is built from 15 residues. V shed 7 bases and J shed 6 bases, with 21 bases lying between them. Germline V gene data show CDR1 as SEHNR and CDR2 as FQNEAQ (reference sequence). Using reference TRBV7-9 and TRBJ1-2 for the parts outside the CDR3, the full variable domain is DTGVSQNPRHKITKRGQNVTFRCDPISEHNRLYWYRQTLGQGPEFLTYFQNEAQLEKSRLLSDRFSAERPKGSFSTLEIQRTEQGDSAMYLCASTMQGPDVNGYTFGSGTRLTVV.

The CDR3 sequence is CASSQNARVEQYF. DNA for the CDR3: TGTGCCAGCAGCCAGAACGCCAGGGTCGAGCAGTACTTC. This sequence joins TRBV14 and TRBJ2-7, with D perhaps matching TRBD1 (5 bases). Trimming pared 3 bases from V and 6 bases from J, leaving 12 bases between. The germline CDR1 and CDR2 sequences are SGHDN and FVKESK. The CDR3 totals 13 residues.

The V gene is TRBV9, the J gene TRBJ2-5; perhaps TRBD2 as D (6 bases). The CDR3 totals 18 residues. CDR1 and CDR2 (germline): SGDLS, YYNGEE. Between the trimmed V and J ends, which lost 0 bases and 2 bases, there was a span of 20 bases. CDR3 region: CASSVGRGGLLFQETQYF. The CDR3 nucleotides read TGTGCCAGCAGCGTAGGGCGGGGCGGACTCCTGTTTCAAGAGACCCAGTACTTC.

The chain employs TRBV10-3 and TRBJ2-5, with 12 bases identical to TRBD2. The CDR3 is made up of 16 amino acids. V was clipped by 3 bases and J by 5 bases; unmatched bases: 7. Germline V gives CDR1 ENHRY, CDR2 SYGVKD. The CDR3 sequence is CAISEGLAGGQETQYF. The CDR3 DNA reads as TGTGCCATCAGTGAAGGGCTAGCGGGGGGGCAGGAGACCCAGTACTTC.

Concerning this clone itself: It is likely a read error, because the conserved phenylalanine at the end of the CDR3 is missing. The DNA is left out, because the CDR3 cannot be placed on it with certainty; the CDR3 is given as TCRdb lists it. This chain uses TRBV5-4 with TRBJ2-3; TRBD1 is the table's D call and was not checked against the DNA. With termini counted, the CDR3 has 13 amino acids. The germline V gene has CDR1 SGHNT and CDR2 YYREEE (reference sequence). CDR3 loop: CASSLDGGTGGGL.